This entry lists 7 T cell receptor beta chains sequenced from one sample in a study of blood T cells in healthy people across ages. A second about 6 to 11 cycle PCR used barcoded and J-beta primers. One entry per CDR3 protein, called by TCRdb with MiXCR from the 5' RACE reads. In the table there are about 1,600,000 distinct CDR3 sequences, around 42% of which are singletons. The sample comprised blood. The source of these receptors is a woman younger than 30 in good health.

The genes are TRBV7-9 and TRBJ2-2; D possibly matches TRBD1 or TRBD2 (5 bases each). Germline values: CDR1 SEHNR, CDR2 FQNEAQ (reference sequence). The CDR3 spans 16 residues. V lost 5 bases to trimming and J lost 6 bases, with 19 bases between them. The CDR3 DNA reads TGTGCCAGCAGCCAAGGAGGAAGGGGATGGGCCGGGGAGCTGTTTTTT. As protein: CASSQGGRGWAGELFF. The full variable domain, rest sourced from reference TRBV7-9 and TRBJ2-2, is DTGVSQNPRHKITKRGQNVTFRCDPISEHNRLYWYRQTLGQGPEFLTYFQNEAQLEKSRLLSDRFSAERPKGSFSTLEIQRTEQGDSAMYLCASSQGGRGWAGELFFGEGSRLTVL.

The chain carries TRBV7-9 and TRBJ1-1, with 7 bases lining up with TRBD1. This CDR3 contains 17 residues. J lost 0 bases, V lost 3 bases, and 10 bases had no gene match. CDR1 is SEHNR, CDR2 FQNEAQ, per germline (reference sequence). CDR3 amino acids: CASSLAEGAFMNTEAFF. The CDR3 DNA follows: TGTGCCAGCAGCTTGGCAGAGGGGGCTTTCATGAACACTGAAGCTTTCTTT. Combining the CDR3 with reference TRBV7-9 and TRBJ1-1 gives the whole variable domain DTGVSQNPRHKITKRGQNVTFRCDPISEHNRLYWYRQTLGQGPEFLTYFQNEAQLEKSRLLSDRFSAERPKGSFSTLEIQRTEQGDSAMYLCASSLAEGAFMNTEAFFGQGTRLTVV.

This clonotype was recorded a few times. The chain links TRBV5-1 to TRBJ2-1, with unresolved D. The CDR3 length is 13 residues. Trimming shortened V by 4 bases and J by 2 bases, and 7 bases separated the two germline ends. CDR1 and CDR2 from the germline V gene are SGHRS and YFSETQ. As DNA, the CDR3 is TGCGCCAGCAGCGTGGTGGCCTACAATGAGCAGTTCTTC. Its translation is CASSVVAYNEQFF.

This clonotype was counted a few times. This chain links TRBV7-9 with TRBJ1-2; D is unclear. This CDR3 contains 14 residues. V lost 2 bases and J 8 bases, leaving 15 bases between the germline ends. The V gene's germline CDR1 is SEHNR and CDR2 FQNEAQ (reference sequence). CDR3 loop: CASSLSGMSRGYTF. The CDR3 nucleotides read TGTGCCAGCAGCTTAAGCGGGATGTCGAGAGGCTACACCTTC.

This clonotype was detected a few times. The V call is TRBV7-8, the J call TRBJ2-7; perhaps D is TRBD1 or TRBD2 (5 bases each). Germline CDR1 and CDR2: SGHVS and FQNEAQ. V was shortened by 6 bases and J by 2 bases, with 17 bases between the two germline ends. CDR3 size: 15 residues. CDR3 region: CASRPDQVGPYEQYF. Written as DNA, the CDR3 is TGTGCCAGCAGGCCAGACCAGGTGGGACCCTACGAGCAGTACTTC.

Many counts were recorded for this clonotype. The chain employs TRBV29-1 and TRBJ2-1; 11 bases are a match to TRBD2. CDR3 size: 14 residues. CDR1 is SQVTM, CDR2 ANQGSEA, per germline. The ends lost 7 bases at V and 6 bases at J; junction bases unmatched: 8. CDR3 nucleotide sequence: TGCAGCGGAGAACTAGCGGGAGTGGGCAATGAGCAGTTCTTC. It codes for CSGELAGVGNEQFF.

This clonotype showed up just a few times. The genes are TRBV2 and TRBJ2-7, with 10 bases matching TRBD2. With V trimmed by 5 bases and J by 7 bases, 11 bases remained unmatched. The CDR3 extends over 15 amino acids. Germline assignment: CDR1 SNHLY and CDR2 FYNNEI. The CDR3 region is CASSWTSGGYNEQYF. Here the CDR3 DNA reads TGTGCCAGCAGTTGGACTAGCGGCGGCTACAATGAGCAGTACTTC.